This T cell receptor beta chain comes out of a study of T cells after somatic rescue of genetic block. This clone has a single count. TCRdb keeps only in-frame clones here, not all; method: immunoSEQ multiplex PCR. The table records 70,000 to 85,000 clones, approximately 90% of them present only once. The germline V gene has CDR1 MDHEN and CDR2 SYDVKM. The V and J ends lost 5 bases and 4 bases respectively, with 10 bases between them. This CDR3 contains 13 residues. V is TRBV28 and J is TRBJ2-3; D is possibly TRBD2 (5 bases). The source of this sequence is a man aged 25-40 years. Sequencing was done on a sample of peripheral blood mononuclear cells (PBMCs). CDR3 in DNA: TGTGCCAGCAGTACGCGGACTCCAGATACGCAGTATTTT. It encodes CASSTRTPDTQYF.